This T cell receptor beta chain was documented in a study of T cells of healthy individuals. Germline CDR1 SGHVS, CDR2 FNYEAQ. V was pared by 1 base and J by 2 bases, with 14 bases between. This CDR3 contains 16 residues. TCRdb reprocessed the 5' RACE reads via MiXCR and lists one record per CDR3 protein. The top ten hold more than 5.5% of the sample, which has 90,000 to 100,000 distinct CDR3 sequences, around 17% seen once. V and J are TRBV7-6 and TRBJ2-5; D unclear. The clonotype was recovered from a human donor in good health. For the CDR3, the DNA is TGTGCCAGCAGCTTAGGGGTGTCAGCAAATCAAGAGACCCAGTACTTC. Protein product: CASSLGVSANQETQYF. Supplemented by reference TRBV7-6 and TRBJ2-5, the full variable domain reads GAGVSQSPRYKVTKRGQDVALRCDPISGHVSLYWYRQALGQGPEFLTYFNYEAQQDKSGLPNDRFSAERPEGSISTLTIQRTEQRDSAMYRCASSLGVSANQETQYFGPGTRLLVL.